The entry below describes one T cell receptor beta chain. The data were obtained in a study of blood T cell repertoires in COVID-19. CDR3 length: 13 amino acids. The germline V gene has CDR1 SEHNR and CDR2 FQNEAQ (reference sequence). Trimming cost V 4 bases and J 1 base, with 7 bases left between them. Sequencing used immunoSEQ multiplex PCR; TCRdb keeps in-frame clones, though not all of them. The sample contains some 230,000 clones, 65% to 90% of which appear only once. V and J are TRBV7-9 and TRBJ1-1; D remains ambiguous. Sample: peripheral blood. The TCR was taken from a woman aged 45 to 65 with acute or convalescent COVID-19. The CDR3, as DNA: TGTGCCAGCAGCTCCGACAAGAACACTGAAGCTTTCTTT. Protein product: CASSSDKNTEAFF.